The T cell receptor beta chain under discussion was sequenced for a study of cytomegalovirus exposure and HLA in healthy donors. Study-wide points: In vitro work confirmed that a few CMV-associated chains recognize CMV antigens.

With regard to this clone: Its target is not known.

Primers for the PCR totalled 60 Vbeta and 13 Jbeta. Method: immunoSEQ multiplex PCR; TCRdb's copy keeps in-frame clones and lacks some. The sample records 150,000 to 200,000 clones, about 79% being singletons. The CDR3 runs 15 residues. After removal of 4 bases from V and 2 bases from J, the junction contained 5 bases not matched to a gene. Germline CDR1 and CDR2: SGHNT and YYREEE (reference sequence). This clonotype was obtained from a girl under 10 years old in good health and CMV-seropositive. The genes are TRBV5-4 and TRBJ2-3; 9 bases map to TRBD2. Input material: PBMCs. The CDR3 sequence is CASSILAGYTDTQYF. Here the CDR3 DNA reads TGTGCCAGCAGCATCCTAGCGGGGTACACAGATACGCAGTATTTT.